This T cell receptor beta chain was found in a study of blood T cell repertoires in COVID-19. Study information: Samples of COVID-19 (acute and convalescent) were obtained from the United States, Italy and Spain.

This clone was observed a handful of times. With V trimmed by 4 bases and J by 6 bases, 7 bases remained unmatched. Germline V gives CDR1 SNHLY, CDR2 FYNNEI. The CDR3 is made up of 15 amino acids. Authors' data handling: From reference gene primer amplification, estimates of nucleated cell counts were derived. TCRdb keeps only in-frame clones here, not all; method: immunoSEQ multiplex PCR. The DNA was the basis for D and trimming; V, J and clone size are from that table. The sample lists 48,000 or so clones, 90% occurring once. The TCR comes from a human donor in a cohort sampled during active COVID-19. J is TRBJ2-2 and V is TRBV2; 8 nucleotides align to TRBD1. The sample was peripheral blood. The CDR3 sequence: CASSVRTGSAGELFF. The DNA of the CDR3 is TGTGCCAGCAGTGTTCGGACAGGGTCGGCCGGGGAGCTGTTTTTT.